This TCR beta chain comes out of a study of T cell responses to AZD1222 COVID-19 vaccine (dated by TCRdb to about 2021). Turning to the overall study: TCR sequencing covered 233 trial participants: about 210 given two doses of AZD1222 and 26 given two doses of MenACWY control vaccine. Enrollment into the trials was organized by age into subgroups of 18-55, 56-69 and 70-plus years, and those subgroups contained roughly 160, 29 and 62 TCR-sequenced participants, respectively.

According to the study, the label for this sample's time point signals: about 28 days (+/-7) after the second vaccine dose. AZD1222 recipients given second doses at about 4 weeks or at about 12 weeks were pooled, since spike-specific TCR depth and breadth were not found to differ between the two schedules. Vaccinee samples came from UK trials COV001 and COV002, including a single-blind randomized controlled phase 2/3 trial of AZD1222 (ChAdOx1 nCoV-19) in healthy adults. For TCRbeta chain sequencing, PBMC samples were collected from trial participants at day 0 and at day 28 after the second dose. The CDR3 regions of human TCRbeta chains were analyzed by immunosequencing. Turning to the authors' computational methods: TCRs in the repertoires were compared against a reference library of SARS-CoV-2-specific TCRs that had been generated with the MIRA antigen-specificity platform. Breadth meant the fraction of unique TCRs that were SARS-CoV-2-associated, whereas depth meant the fraction of total T cells that were SARS-CoV-2-associated. Using the MIRA data, each spike-specific TCR was assigned both to the spike region to which the TCR was reactive and to a CD4 or CD8 class. Log10-transformed breadth and depth values were compared by one-way ANOVA with Sidak's multiple comparisons tests. TCRdb's version of the immuneACCESS table is confined to in-frame rearrangements and falls short of the full clone set. An unresolved V gene accounts for under half of the shortfall where checked; the remainder is of unknown origin. V and J calls plus clone size are reproduced from that table; the DNA served to infer D and trimming. The sample table lists fewer than 150,000 clones, over 75% of them with a count of one. 4.5% to 6.5% of the sample is held by the ten biggest clonotypes.

V is cut by 3 bases and J by 5 bases, and the space between the germline ends is 11 bases. CDR1 and CDR2 (SGHTA, FQGTGA) derive from the germline V gene. The CDR3 runs 14 residues from the cysteine to the phenylalanine. Solely the CDR3 DNA is kept, with 42 bases framed from the first base. Paper-wide results and their limitations: Most participants were white British and females outnumbered males, and the authors suggested that clonal diversity may have been underestimated. In the small 56-69-year group, the increase in depth fell short of significance, most likely because of low power. Reportedly, close to half of the unique spike-specific TCRs recognized epitopes lying outside the regions that are mutated in the B.1.351 and B.1.1.7 variants. Conclusions about previously exposed vaccinees were limited because only six or seven AZD1222 recipients were SARS-CoV-2 seropositive at baseline. No day 14 peak-response samples were available, so repertoires were characterized only after the peak T cell response. The vaccine-associated CD4 TCRs covered the entire spike protein, and the dominant responses fell in regions 160-218 and 743-854. After two AZD1222 doses, spike-specific TCR breadth and depth were significantly higher than at day 0 and than in MenACWY recipients.

A remark on this clone: Which antigen it targets is not known. No quality values exist for individual bases; no much larger clone is one base distant.

Sequenced here: peripheral blood, sampled 28 days after the second AZD1222 dose. In this chain, TRBV7-3 is recombined with TRBJ2-1; TRBD2 is a possible D gene, resting on 5 matching bases. The origin of this receptor is an adult who received the AZD1222 COVID-19 vaccine. The base sequence is TGTGCCAGCAGCTTCATGGGAGCAAACAATGAGCAGTTCTTC. Its translation reads: CASSFMGANNEQFF. Reference TRBV7-3 and TRBJ2-1 proteins supply the regions before and after the CDR3; the full variable domain is: GAGVSQTPSNKVTEKGKYVELRCDPISGHTALYWYRQSLGQGPEFLIYFQGTGAADDSGLPNDRFFAVRPEGSVSTLKIQRTERGDSAVYLCASSFMGANNEQFFGPGTRLTVL.